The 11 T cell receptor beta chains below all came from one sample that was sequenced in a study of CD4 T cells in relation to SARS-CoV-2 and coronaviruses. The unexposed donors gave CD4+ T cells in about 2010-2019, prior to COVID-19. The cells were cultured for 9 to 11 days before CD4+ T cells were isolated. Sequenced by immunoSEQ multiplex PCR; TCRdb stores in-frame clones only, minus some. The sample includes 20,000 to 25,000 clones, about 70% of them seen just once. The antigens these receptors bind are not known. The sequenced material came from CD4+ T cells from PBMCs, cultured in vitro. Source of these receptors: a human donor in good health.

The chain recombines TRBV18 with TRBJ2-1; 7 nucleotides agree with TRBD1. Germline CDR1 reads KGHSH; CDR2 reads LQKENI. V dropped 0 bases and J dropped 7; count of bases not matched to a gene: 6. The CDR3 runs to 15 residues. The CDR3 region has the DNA TGTGCCAGCTCACCACCGGTACAGGGGTGGAATGAGCAGTTCTTC. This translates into CASSPPVQGWNEQFF.

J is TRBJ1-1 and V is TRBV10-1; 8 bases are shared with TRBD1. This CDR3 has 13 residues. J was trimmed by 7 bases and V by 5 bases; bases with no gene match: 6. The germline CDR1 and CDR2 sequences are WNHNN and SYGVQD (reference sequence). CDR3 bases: TGCGCCAGCAGTCCACAGGGGGTGGGTGAAGCTTTCTTT. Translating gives CASSPQGVGEAFF.

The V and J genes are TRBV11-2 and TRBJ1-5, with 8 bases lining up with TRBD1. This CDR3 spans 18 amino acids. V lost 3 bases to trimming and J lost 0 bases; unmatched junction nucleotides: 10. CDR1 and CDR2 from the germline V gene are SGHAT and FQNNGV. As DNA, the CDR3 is TGTGCCAGCAGCTTGGGCCCCGGGACAGGCCTTAGCAATCAGCCCCAGCATTTT. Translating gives CASSLGPGTGLSNQPQHF.

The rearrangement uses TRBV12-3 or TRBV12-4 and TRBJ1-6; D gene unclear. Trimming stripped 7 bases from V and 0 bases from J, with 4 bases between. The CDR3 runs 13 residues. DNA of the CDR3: TGTGCCAGCATGGGCTCCTATAATTCACCCCTCCACTTT. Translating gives CASMGSYNSPLHF.

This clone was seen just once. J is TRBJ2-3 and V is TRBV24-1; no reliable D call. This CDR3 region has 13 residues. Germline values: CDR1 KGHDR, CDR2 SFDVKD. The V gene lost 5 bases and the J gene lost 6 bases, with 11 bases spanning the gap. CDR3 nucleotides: TGTGCCACCAGTGGGGGTTATGGGGATACGCAGTATTTT. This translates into CATSGGYGDTQYF.

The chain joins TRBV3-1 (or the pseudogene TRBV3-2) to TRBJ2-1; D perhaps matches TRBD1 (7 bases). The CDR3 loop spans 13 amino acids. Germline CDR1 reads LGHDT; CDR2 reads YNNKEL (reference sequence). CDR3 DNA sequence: TGTGGAGCCGACAGGGAGGTCCCCAATGAGCAGTTCTTC. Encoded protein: CGADREVPNEQFF.

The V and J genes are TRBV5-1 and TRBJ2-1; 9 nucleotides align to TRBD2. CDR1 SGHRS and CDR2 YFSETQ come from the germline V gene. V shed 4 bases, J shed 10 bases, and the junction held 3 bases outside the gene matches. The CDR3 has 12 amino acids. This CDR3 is CASSPSGNEQFF. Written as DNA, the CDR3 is TGCGCCAGCAGCCCTAGCGGGAACGAGCAGTTCTTC.

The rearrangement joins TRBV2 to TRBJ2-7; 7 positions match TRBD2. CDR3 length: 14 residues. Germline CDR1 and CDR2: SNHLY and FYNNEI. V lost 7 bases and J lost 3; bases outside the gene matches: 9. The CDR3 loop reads CASKRSGTNYEQYF. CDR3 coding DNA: TGTGCCAGCAAGAGATCCGGGACTAACTACGAGCAGTACTTC.

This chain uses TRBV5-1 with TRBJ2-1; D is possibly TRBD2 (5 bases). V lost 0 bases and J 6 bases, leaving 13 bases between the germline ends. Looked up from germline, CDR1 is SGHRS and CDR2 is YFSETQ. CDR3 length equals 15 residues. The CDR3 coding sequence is TGCGCCAGCAGCTTGGTGTCAGCCGCGGGCAATGAGCAGTTCTTC. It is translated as CASSLVSAAGNEQFF.

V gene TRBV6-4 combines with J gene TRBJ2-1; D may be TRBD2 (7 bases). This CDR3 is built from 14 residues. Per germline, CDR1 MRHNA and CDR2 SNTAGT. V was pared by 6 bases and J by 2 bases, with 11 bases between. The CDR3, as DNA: TGTGCCAGCAGCGCCGGGGGGCCCTACAATGAGCAGTTCTTC. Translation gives CASSAGGPYNEQFF.

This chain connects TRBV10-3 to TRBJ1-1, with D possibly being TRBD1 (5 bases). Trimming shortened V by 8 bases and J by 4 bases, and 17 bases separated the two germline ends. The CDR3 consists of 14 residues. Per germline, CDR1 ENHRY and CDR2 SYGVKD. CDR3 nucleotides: TGTGCCATCCGGGCCCCTTGGGGCTCCACTGAAGCTTTCTTT. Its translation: CAIRAPWGSTEAFF.